This T cell receptor beta chain was obtained from a study of T cells after yellow fever vaccination. Study at large: The authors prepared low-cell-number fractions using SMART-Seq v4 Ultra Low Input.

In the case of this clonotype: The antigen is unknown.

Germline V gene lookup returns CDR1 MDHEN and CDR2 SYDVKM. V dropped 3 bases and J dropped 5; count of bases not matched to a gene: 6. The CDR3 totals 14 residues. The study made its TCR cDNA through 5'RACE template switching. That step introduced a universal primer site along with UMIs. One entry per CDR3 protein results from TCRdb running MiXCR on the 5' RACE reads. This sample has fewer than 400,000 distinct CDR3 sequences, with about 10% found just once. Regarding the study as a whole: From the bulk population, abundant clonotypes could contaminate and appear within FACS-sorted repertoires. Subsequent to the booster, the majority of primary-vaccination clones reappeared (96% CD4, 88% CD8).

Sequenced material: CD4+ T cells sorted from PBMCs, taken 45 days after the yellow fever booster vaccination. The receptor was derived from a man between 18 and 35 years old who received the YFV17D yellow fever vaccine. V is TRBV28 and J is TRBJ1-1; TRBD1 matches at 7 bases. CDR3 region: CASSLTGLRTEAFF. In DNA, the CDR3 is TGTGCCAGCAGTTTGACAGGGCTTCGGACTGAAGCTTTCTTT.